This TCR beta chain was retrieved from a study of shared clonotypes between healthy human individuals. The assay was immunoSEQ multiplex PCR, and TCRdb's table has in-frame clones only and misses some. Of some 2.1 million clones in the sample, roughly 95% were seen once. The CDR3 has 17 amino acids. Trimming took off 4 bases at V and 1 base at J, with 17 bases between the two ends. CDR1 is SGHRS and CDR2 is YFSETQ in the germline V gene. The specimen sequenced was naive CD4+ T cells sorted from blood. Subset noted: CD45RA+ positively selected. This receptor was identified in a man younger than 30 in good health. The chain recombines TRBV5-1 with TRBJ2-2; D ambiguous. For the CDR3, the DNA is TGCGCCAGCAGCCAGAATGTAGTTAATAAGAACACCGGGGAGCTGTTTTTT. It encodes CASSQNVVNKNTGELFF.